The rows below give T cell receptor beta chains drawn from one sample of a study of T-cell reconstitution after alpha-beta-depleted transplantation in children. MiXCR, applied by TCRdb to the PCR reads, yields one record per CDR3 protein. The sample has about 610,000 distinct CDR3 sequences; under 12% are singletons. Sequenced material: PBMCs from the stem cell graft donor, taken from the stem cell graft. The origin of the receptors is a human donor who donated a stem cell graft to a child with acute myeloid leukemia. Both conserved end residues are part of each CDR3. A D gene is named only where the DNA matches it firmly. Only some rows state a clone size, as once, few, many or a class for expanded clones.

v_gene,d_gene,j_gene,abundance,CDR3nt,CDR3aa
TRBV5-1,TRBD1,TRBJ2-7,many,TGCGCCAGCAGCCCCGACGGGGACAGGGGGGACGAGCAGTACTTC,CASSPDGDRGDEQYF
TRBV29-1,NA,TRBJ1-1,NA,TGCAGCGCCGCGACTTCCGGGAACACTGAAGCTTTCTTT,CSAATSGNTEAFF
TRBV12-3/TRBV12-4,TRBD2,TRBJ2-7,few,TGTGCCAGCAGTTTAGTCAAAGCGGGAGGAGCCTACGAGCAGTACTTC,CASSLVKAGGAYEQYF
TRBV30,TRBD1,TRBJ2-7,NA,TGTGCCTGGAGTGTCACAGGGGGCTATCGGCGGGAGCCTGACTACGAGCAGTACTTC,CAWSVTGGYRREPDYEQYF
TRBV25-1,NA,TRBJ2-4,NA,TGTGCCAGCAGTGAGGGGGGGAGGGGGGTCGGCAAAAACATTCAGTACTTC,CASSEGGRGVGKNIQYF
TRBV7-9,NA,TRBJ1-5,NA,TGTGCCAGCAGCTTTGGGGATAGAGACAATCAGCCCCAGCATTTT,CASSFGDRDNQPQHF
TRBV21-1,NA,TRBJ2-3,few,TGTGCCCCTCGGGACTTCACAACAGATACGCAGTATTTT,CAPRDFTTDTQYF
TRBV10-3,NA,TRBJ2-1,many,TGTGCCATCAGTGAGTCGTCTCATAGTGAGCAGTTCTTC,CAISESSHSEQFF
TRBV7-8,TRBD1,TRBJ1-1,few,TGTGCCAGCAGCTACCGACAGGGCTCTGAAGCTTTCTTT,CASSYRQGSEAFF
TRBV5-1,TRBD2,TRBJ2-1,NA,TGCGCCAGCAGTCCTCCTAGCGGTAACTACAATGAGCAGTTCTTC,CASSPPSGNYNEQFF
TRBV9,NA,TRBJ2-1,NA,TGTGCCAGCAGCGGGGGGCTAGCGGCTTACAATGAGCAGTTCTTC,CASSGGLAAYNEQFF
TRBV6-1,NA,TRBJ1-1,NA,TGTGCCAGCAAGCCCTGGGGGCGGGAGAACACTGAAGCTTTCTTT,CASKPWGRENTEAFF
TRBV15,NA,TRBJ2-3,many,TGTGCCACCAGCAGAGAACAGGGCGTTAAGGATACGCAGTATTTT,CATSREQGVKDTQYF
TRBV5-1,NA,TRBJ2-7,few,TGCGCCAGCAGCTTCGGCGGGGAGACCTTCTACGAGCAGTACTTC,CASSFGGETFYEQYF
TRBV29-1,TRBD1,TRBJ1-1,few,TGCAGCGTTGAAGTTACAGGGGTCGAAGCTTTCTTT,CSVEVTGVEAFF
TRBV4-3,NA,TRBJ2-3,many,TGCGCCAGCAGCCAAGTAGGGGGAAGTGGACGCACAGATACGCAGTATTTT,CASSQVGGSGRTDTQYF
TRBV29-1,TRBD2,TRBJ2-3,NA,TGCAGCGCAAGAGCGGGAACTAGCACAGATACGCAGTATTTT,CSARAGTSTDTQYF
TRBV20-1,NA,TRBJ2-7,many,TGCAGTGCTAGGGGCCCTTCAGTGAAGGAGCAGTACTTC,CSARGPSVKEQYF
TRBV6-5,TRBD2,TRBJ2-7,few,TGTGCCAGCAGTTTCCTCGGACTAGCGGGAGGAACCCACGAGCAGTACTTC,CASSFLGLAGGTHEQYF
TRBV6-2/TRBV6-3,NA,TRBJ1-1,few,TGTGCCAGCTGTAGGCCGTGGTCAATGGACACTGAAGCTTTCTTT,CASCRPWSMDTEAFF
TRBV12-3/TRBV12-4,TRBD1,TRBJ1-4,NA,TGTGCCAGCAGTGCCGGGACAGGGGGGAAACTGTTTTTT,CASSAGTGGKLFF
TRBV5-5,NA,TRBJ1-6,NA,TGTGCCAGCAGCTTGGGCCAGGGTGTGGTGTCACCCCTCCACTTT,CASSLGQGVVSPLHF
TRBV4-2,NA,TRBJ2-2,many,TGTGCCAGCAGCCAAGTGGGACGGGGCACCGGGGAGCTGTTTTTT,CASSQVGRGTGELFF
TRBV29-1,NA,TRBJ2-5,few,TGCAGCGTTGATCCGGGAAGAGGAGAGACCCAGTACTTC,CSVDPGRGETQYF
TRBV12-3/TRBV12-4,TRBD2,TRBJ2-3,many,TGTGCCAGCAGCTTAGCGGGCGGGACCACAGATACGCAGTATTTT,CASSLAGGTTDTQYF
TRBV9,NA,TRBJ1-5,NA,TGTGCCAGCAGCGTAGGGGAGGGCAGCAATCAGCCCCAGCATTTT,CASSVGEGSNQPQHF
TRBV20-1,TRBD1,TRBJ1-2,many,TGCAGTGCTAGCCCAAGGACAGGGGATGGCTACACCTTC,CSASPRTGDGYTF
TRBV15,NA,TRBJ2-7,NA,TGTGCCACCAGCAGAGTCCCGGTTTTCGCGGGAAGCTCCTACGAGCAGTACTTC,CATSRVPVFAGSSYEQYF
TRBV7-9,TRBD2,TRBJ2-1,NA,TGTGCCAGCAGCCCCCAAGCGACTAGCGGGAACAATGAGCAGTTCTTC,CASSPQATSGNNEQFF
TRBV20-1,TRBD2,TRBJ2-7,few,TGCAGTGCTAGGGATCATAGCGGGACCGCCTACGAGCAGTACTTC,CSARDHSGTAYEQYF
TRBV20-1,TRBD2,TRBJ2-1,few,TGCAGTGTTATAATCAGCGGGAGGGCCGGTACTGAGCAGTTCTTC,CSVIISGRAGTEQFF
TRBV10-3,NA,TRBJ2-6,few,TGTGCCATCAAACCAGGGGCCTCTGGGGCCAACGTCCTGACTTTC,CAIKPGASGANVLTF
TRBV29-1,NA,TRBJ2-1,many,TGCAGCCCCAGGGTTCGAGATGAGCAGTTCTTC,CSPRVRDEQFF
TRBV27,TRBD1,TRBJ2-7,many,TGTGCCAGCAGTTACCTAGGACAGGGTGGTTACGAGCAGTACTTC,CASSYLGQGGYEQYF
TRBV12-3/TRBV12-4,TRBD1,TRBJ2-4,many,TGTGCCAGCAGTTTAACGGACAGGGTGAACATTCAGTACTTC,CASSLTDRVNIQYF
TRBV4-3,NA,TRBJ2-7,many,TGCGCCAGCAGCCAAGATGGACTCACCTACGAGCAGTACTTC,CASSQDGLTYEQYF